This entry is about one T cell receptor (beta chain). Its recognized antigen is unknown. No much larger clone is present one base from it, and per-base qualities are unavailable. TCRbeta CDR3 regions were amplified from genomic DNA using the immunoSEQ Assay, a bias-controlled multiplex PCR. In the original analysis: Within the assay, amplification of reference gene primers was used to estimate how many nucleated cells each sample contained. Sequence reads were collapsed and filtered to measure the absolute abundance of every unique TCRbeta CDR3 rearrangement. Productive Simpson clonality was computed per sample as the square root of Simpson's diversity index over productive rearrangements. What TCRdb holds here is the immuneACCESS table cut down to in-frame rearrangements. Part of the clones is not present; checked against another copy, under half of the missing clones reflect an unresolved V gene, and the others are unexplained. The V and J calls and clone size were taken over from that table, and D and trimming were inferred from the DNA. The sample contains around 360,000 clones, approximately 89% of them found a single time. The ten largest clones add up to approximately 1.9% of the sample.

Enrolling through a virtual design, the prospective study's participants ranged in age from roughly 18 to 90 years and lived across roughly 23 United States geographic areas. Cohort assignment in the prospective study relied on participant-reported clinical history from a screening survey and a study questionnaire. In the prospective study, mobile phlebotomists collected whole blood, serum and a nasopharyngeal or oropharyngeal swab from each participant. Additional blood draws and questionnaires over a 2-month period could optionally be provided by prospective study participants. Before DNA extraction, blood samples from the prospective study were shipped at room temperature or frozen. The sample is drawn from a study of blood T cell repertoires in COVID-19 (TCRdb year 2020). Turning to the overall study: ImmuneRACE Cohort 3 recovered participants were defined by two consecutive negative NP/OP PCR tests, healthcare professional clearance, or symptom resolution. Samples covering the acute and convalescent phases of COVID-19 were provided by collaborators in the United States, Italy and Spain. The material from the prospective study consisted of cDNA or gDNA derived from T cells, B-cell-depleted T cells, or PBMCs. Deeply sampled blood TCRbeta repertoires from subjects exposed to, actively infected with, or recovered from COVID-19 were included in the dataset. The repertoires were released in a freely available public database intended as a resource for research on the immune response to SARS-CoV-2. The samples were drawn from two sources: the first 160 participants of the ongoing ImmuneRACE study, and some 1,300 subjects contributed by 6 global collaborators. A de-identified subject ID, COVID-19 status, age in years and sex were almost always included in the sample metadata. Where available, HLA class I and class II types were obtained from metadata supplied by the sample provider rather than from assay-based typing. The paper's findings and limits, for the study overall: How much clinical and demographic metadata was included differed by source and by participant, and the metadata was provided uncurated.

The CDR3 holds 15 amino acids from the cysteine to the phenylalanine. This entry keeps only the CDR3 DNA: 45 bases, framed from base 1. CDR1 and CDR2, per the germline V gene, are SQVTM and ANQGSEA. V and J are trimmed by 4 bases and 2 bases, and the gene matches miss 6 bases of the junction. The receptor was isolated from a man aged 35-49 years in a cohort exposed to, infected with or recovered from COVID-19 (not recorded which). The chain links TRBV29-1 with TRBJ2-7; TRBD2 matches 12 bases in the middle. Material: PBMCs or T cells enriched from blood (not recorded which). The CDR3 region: CSVGLAGGPAYEQYF. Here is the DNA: TGCAGCGTTGGCCTAGCGGGAGGGCCGGCCTACGAGCAGTACTTC.